The next 28 T cell receptor beta chains were all read from a single sample in a study of blood T cell repertoires in COVID-19. The repertoire was sequenced with immunoSEQ multiplex PCR; TCRdb's copy has only in-frame clones and lacks some. The top ten hold roughly a tenth of the sample, which has 140,000 or so clones, around 90% seen once. Sample: peripheral blood. Source of these receptors: a man in his 60s with active or convalescent COVID-19.

This chain links TRBV5-1 with TRBJ2-1; 15 positions agree with TRBD2. J was trimmed by 4 bases and V by 4 bases; bases with no gene match: 6. CDR3 size: 17 residues. Germline CDR1 SGHRS, CDR2 YFSETQ. In DNA form, the CDR3 reads TGCGCCAGCAGCGCGGGACTAGCGGGAGGAGGGTACAATGAGCAGTTCTTC. This codes for CASSAGLAGGGYNEQFF.

The rearrangement links TRBV6-5 to TRBJ2-1; TRBD1 agrees at 8 bases. Germline V gives CDR1 MNHEY, CDR2 SVGAGI. Losses at the gene ends were 8 bases for V and 5 bases for J; bases not matched to a gene: 8. The CDR3 extends over 14 amino acids. The CDR3 DNA sequence: TGTGCCAGCGTAACAGGGGGTGTAGACAATGAGCAGTTCTTC. Protein product: CASVTGGVDNEQFF.

This clone has more than one count but fewer than ten. The CDR3 protein is CASNPNRPRVSPLHF. CDR3 nucleotides: TGTGCCAGCAACCCTAACAGGCCACGGGTTTCACCCCTCCACTTT. The V and J genes are TRBV6-5 and TRBJ1-6; the D gene is possibly TRBD1 (5 bases). Trimming stripped 7 bases from V and 9 bases from J, with 19 bases between. Germline assignment: CDR1 MNHEY and CDR2 SVGAGI. The CDR3 sequence is 15 residues long.

The gene calls are TRBV11-3 and TRBJ2-5, with 8 bases fitting TRBD2. The germline CDR1 and CDR2 sequences are SGHNT and YENEEA. CDR3 length equals 13 residues. Losses at the gene ends were 2 bases for V and 5 bases for J; bases not matched to a gene: 1. CDR3 sequence (DNA): TGTGCCAGCAGCTTAATAGCGGGGGAGACCCAGTACTTC. It encodes CASSLIAGETQYF.

The CDR3 region has the DNA TGTGCCAGCAGCCGCGGGACAGCGAGCTCCTACGAGCAGTACTTC. This sequence encodes CASSRGTASSYEQYF. This chain links TRBV5-8 with TRBJ2-7; TRBD1 might be the D (7 bases). Between the trimmed V and J ends, which lost 4 bases and 0 bases, there was a span of 14 bases. This CDR3 region has 15 residues. Germline CDR1 is SGHTS and CDR2 is YDEGEE.

The chain links TRBV5-4 to TRBJ2-3; 12 nucleotides align to TRBD2. Trimming removed 4 bases from V and 11 bases from J; junction bases left unmatched: 17. The germline V gene encodes CDR1 SGHNT and CDR2 YYREEE (reference sequence). This CDR3 comprises 17 residues. The CDR3 nucleotides are TGTGCCAGCAGCCCCCAGGGACTAGCGGGCGGGCGGTCTGGGCAGTATTTT. Translating it yields CASSPQGLAGGRSGQYF.

The V and J genes are TRBV18 and TRBJ2-1, with 9 bases lining up with TRBD1. Per the germline V gene, CDR1 is KGHSH and CDR2 is LQKENI. The CDR3 spans 17 residues. The ends lost 0 bases at V and 4 bases at J; junction bases unmatched: 7. The CDR3: CASSPPILTGGYNEQFF. The CDR3 nucleotides are TGTGCCAGCTCACCACCGATATTGACAGGGGGATACAATGAGCAGTTCTTC.

The V gene is TRBV2, the J gene TRBJ1-5, with D unclear. The CDR3 spans 16 residues. V lost 1 base and J 2 bases, leaving 12 bases between the germline ends. The germline V gene has CDR1 SNHLY and CDR2 FYNNEI. CDR3 region: CASSEVLGSGNQPQHF. In DNA form, the CDR3 reads TGTGCCAGCAGTGAAGTGCTAGGCTCGGGCAATCAGCCCCAGCATTTT.

The rearrangement uses TRBV7-2 and TRBJ1-5, with a weak D call TRBD1 (6 bases). Per germline, CDR1 SGHTA and CDR2 FQGNSA. This CDR3 region has 16 residues. Trimming took off 4 bases at V and 3 bases at J, with 16 bases between the two ends. CDR3 nucleotide sequence: TGTGCCAGCAGCTCCTCCTTCGGGACACTCAATCAGCCCCAGCATTTT. Amino acids: CASSSSFGTLNQPQHF.

This rearrangement joins TRBV5-5 to TRBJ2-5, with D tentatively TRBD1 (5 bases). CDR3 length: 14 residues. The germline V and J ends were trimmed by 1 base and 7 bases, with 14 bases remaining between them. CDR1 is SGHKS and CDR2 is YYEKEE in the germline V gene (reference sequence). The CDR3 region has the DNA TGTGCCAGCAGCTTGTGGGGCCAAAAGGCGACCCAGTACTTC. Translated: CASSLWGQKATQYF. Looking up the rest from reference TRBV5-5 and TRBJ2-5 gives the full variable domain: DAGVTQSPTHLIKTRGQQVTLRCSPISGHKSVSWYQQVLGQGPQFIFQYYEKEERGRGNFPDRFSARQFPNYSSELNVNALLLGDSALYLCASSLWGQKATQYFGPGTRLLVL.

V is TRBV6-6 and J is TRBJ2-3, with D possibly TRBD1 on 5 matching bases. The CDR3 totals 14 residues. CDR1 and CDR2 (germline): MNHNY, SVGAGI (reference sequence). V was pared by 6 bases and J by 5 bases, with 15 bases between. In DNA, the CDR3 is TGTGCCAGCAGGCAGGGAATAATCAAAGATACGCAGTATTTT. Protein product: CASRQGIIKDTQYF.

The V gene is TRBV28, the J gene TRBJ1-2; TRBD1 is a possible D gene (6 bases). The germline V and J ends were trimmed by 4 bases and 4 bases, with 13 bases remaining between them. This CDR3 has 14 residues. Germline lookup yields CDR1 MDHEN and CDR2 SYDVKM. The CDR3 DNA sequence: TGTGCCAGCAGTTCTTACAGGGAGATCTATGGCTACACCTTC. It yields the protein CASSSYREIYGYTF.

The chain has TRBV14 and TRBJ2-5, with D maybe TRBD1 (5 bases). Trimming took 0 bases from V and 4 from J, leaving 12 bases between them. Germline values: CDR1 SGHDN, CDR2 FVKESK. This CDR3 has 15 amino acids. The CDR3 DNA follows: TGTGCCAGCAGCCAAGAGGGGCGGAAGATAGAGACCCAGTACTTC. This sequence encodes CASSQEGRKIETQYF.

The chain carries TRBV3-1 (or the pseudogene TRBV3-2) and TRBJ1-5, with a weak D call TRBD1 (6 bases). Germline CDR1 and CDR2: LGHDT and YNNKEL (reference sequence). Trimming removed 3 bases at V and 7 bases at J, with 13 bases between. There are 14 residues in the CDR3. This chain's CDR3 is CASSQGDQGQPQHF. For the CDR3, the DNA is TGTGCCAGCAGCCAGGGGGACCAGGGGCAGCCCCAGCATTTT.

The chain couples TRBV7-2 to TRBJ1-5, with D possibly being TRBD1 (6 bases). Looked up from germline, CDR1 is SGHTA and CDR2 is FQGNSA. V was pared by 5 bases and J by 3 bases, with 14 bases between. This CDR3 contains 15 residues. CDR3 region: CASSAGQPLNQPQHF. For the CDR3, the DNA is TGTGCCAGCAGCGCCGGACAGCCTCTCAATCAGCCCCAGCATTTT.

V gene TRBV27 combines with J gene TRBJ2-1; the match to TRBD2 covers 7 bases. Germline lookup yields CDR1 MNHEY and CDR2 SMNVEV (reference sequence). Trimming removed 7 bases from V and 5 bases from J; junction bases left unmatched: 5. The CDR3 consists of 13 residues. CDR3 residues: CASTGTNDNEQFF. The CDR3 nucleotides read TGTGCCAGCACCGGGACTAACGACAATGAGCAGTTCTTC.

V is TRBV16 and J is TRBJ2-1, with D perhaps TRBD1 (7 bases). There are 12 residues in the CDR3. Germline V gene data show CDR1 as KGHSY and CDR2 as FQNENV. Trimming removed 3 bases at V and 9 bases at J, with 9 bases between. The CDR3 coding sequence is TGTGCCAGCAGCCACCAGGGGGGTGAGCAGTTCTTC. This encodes CASSHQGGEQFF.

The J gene is TRBJ1-2, the V gene TRBV25-1; D might be TRBD1 (5 bases). Trimming pared 4 bases from V and 8 bases from J, leaving 11 bases between. The length of the CDR3 is 12 residues. CDR1 is MGHDK, CDR2 SYGVNS, per germline. This CDR3 reads CASSGGGAGYTF. CDR3 bases: TGTGCCAGCAGTGGAGGCGGGGCAGGCTACACCTTC.

The chain couples TRBV28 to TRBJ2-1; the match to TRBD2 covers 12 bases. Germline CDR1 is MDHEN and CDR2 is SYDVKM. This CDR3 has 17 residues. V trimming: 6 bases; J trimming: 2 bases; junction bases outside the gene matches: 8. The chain's CDR3 is CASSLGLAGPPYNEQFF. CDR3 nucleotide sequence: TGTGCCAGCAGCTTGGGACTAGCGGGCCCTCCCTACAATGAGCAGTTCTTC.

This clone showed up just once. CDR3 protein: CASSQDYNSPLHF. The CDR3 bases are TGTGCCAGCAGCCAGGATTATAATTCACCCCTCCACTTT. This chain connects TRBV7-3 to TRBJ1-6; D not certain. Between the trimmed V and J ends, which lost 5 bases and 4 bases, there was a span of 6 bases. This CDR3 comprises 13 residues. CDR1 SGHTA and CDR2 FQGTGA come from the germline V gene.

This clone has only one observation. The chain's CDR3 is CASSPNRETQYF. The CDR3 DNA reads TGTGCCAGCAGTCCAAATCGGGAGACCCAGTACTTC. This rearrangement joins TRBV27 to TRBJ2-5, with D unresolved. The CDR3 contains 12 residues. Between the trimmed V and J ends, which lost 5 bases and 5 bases, there was a span of 9 bases. Germline assignment: CDR1 MNHEY and CDR2 SMNVEV (reference sequence).

This chain links TRBV9 with TRBJ1-2, with D possibly TRBD1 on 5 matching bases. In germline, CDR1 is SGDLS, CDR2 YYNGEE. Trimming shortened V by 3 bases and J by 7 bases, and 19 bases separated the two germline ends. This CDR3 spans 15 amino acids. In nucleotides, the CDR3 is TGTGCCAGCAGCGGTAGGCGGGAGGGACTATTTGGCTACACCTTC. Its protein product is CASSGRREGLFGYTF.

The CDR3 region is CATEDRYTDTQYF. For the CDR3, the DNA is TGTGCCACCGAAGACAGGTACACAGATACGCAGTATTTT. The chain carries TRBV24-1 and TRBJ2-3, with a tentative D call TRBD1 (6 bases). This CDR3 spans 13 amino acids. Germline-derived CDR1 and CDR2 are KGHDR and SFDVKD. Between the trimmed V and J ends, which lost 9 bases and 2 bases, there was a span of 11 bases.

This rearrangement joins TRBV9 to TRBJ2-2, with TRBD2 identical over 9 bases. The CDR3 loop spans 15 amino acids. Per germline, CDR1 SGDLS and CDR2 YYNGEE. V lost 2 bases and J lost 2; bases outside the gene matches: 1. This CDR3 reads CASSVSGSNTGELFF. DNA of the CDR3: TGTGCCAGCAGCGTTAGCGGGAGTAACACCGGGGAGCTGTTTTTT.

The chain joins TRBV12-3 or TRBV12-4 to TRBJ1-5; the D is unclear. This CDR3 is 13 amino acids long. Trimming removed 1 base from V and 7 bases from J, with 8 bases in between. CDR3 region: CASSLDFLQPQHF. Here the CDR3 DNA reads TGTGCCAGCAGTTTAGATTTTCTCCAGCCCCAGCATTTT.

The rearrangement uses TRBV24-1 and TRBJ2-7; D perhaps matches TRBD2 (6 bases). In germline, CDR1 is KGHDR, CDR2 SFDVKD. The CDR3 totals 13 residues. Trimming removed 6 bases from V and 6 bases from J, with 14 bases in between. CDR3 bases: TGTGCCACCAGTACGGGAGTTTCGGCCGAGCAGTACTTC. It yields the protein CATSTGVSAEQYF.

CDR3 in amino acids: CASSFPGGEQFF. The DNA of the CDR3 is TGTGCCAGCAGCTTCCCGGGGGGTGAGCAGTTCTTC. The rearrangement uses TRBV5-5 and TRBJ2-1, with 7 bases lining up with TRBD2. This CDR3 has 12 amino acids. CDR1 and CDR2 (germline): SGHKS, YYEKEE (reference sequence). The J segment lost 9 bases and the V segment lost 2 bases, leaving 2 bases of the junction unmatched.

V is TRBV5-1 and J is TRBJ2-2; 8 bases align to TRBD2. Germline V CDR1 and CDR2: SGHRS, YFSETQ. The ends lost 0 bases at V and 5 bases at J; junction bases unmatched: 6. The CDR3 consists of 16 residues. The CDR3 coding sequence is TGCGCCAGCAGCTTGGAGGGCAGCGGGAGAACCGGGGAGCTGTTTTTT. Translated: CASSLEGSGRTGELFF.